These 5 T cell receptor beta chains share one sample of origin, sequenced in a study of cytotoxic CD8 clonotypes in ibrutinib-treated CLL. The data were produced by immunoSEQ multiplex PCR, yet TCRdb's version contains in-frame clones alone and is incomplete. Among some 150,000 clones, about four fifths were seen once, and the ten largest hold roughly 13%. The material sequenced was PBMCs, taken after 12 months of ibrutinib treatment. The receptors were sampled from a human donor with chronic lymphocytic leukemia.

This clone appeared once. The V and J genes are TRBV6-1 and TRBJ2-5, with D unclear. The germline CDR1 and CDR2 sequences are MNHNS and SASEGT. This CDR3 has 11 residues. V was trimmed by 2 bases and J by 9 bases, leaving 7 bases between them. The CDR3 is CASSEIVAQYF. CDR3 coding DNA: TGTGCCAGCAGTGAAATAGTCGCCCAGTACTTC.

This clone was recorded a few times. V is TRBV7-7 and J is TRBJ2-7, with 9 positions matching TRBD1. This CDR3 contains 15 residues. Trimming at V came to 5 bases and at J to 5 bases, leaving 10 bases not matched to a gene. Germline V CDR1 and CDR2: SSHAT, FNYEAQ (reference sequence). This CDR3 is CASSAGTGSLDEQYF. In nucleotides, the CDR3 is TGTGCCAGCAGCGCCGGGACAGGGTCCTTAGACGAGCAGTACTTC.

V usage is TRBV11-2 and J usage is TRBJ1-3; tentatively, D is TRBD1 (6 bases). CDR1 SGHAT and CDR2 FQNNGV come from the germline V gene. The CDR3 covers 18 residues. Trimming stripped 1 base from V and 0 bases from J, with 16 bases between. As DNA, the CDR3 is TGTGCCAGCAGCTTAGTCCCGAGGGGGGGGAGCTCTGGAAACACCATATATTTT. Translated, it gives CASSLVPRGGSSGNTIYF. Filled out from reference TRBV11-2 and TRBJ1-3, the complete variable domain reads EAGVAQSPRYKIIEKRQSVAFWCNPISGHATLYWYQQILGQGPKLLIQFQNNGVVDDSQLPKDRFSAERLKGVDSTLKIQPAKLEDSAVYLCASSLVPRGGSSGNTIYFGEGSWLTVV.

The gene calls are TRBV5-4 and TRBJ2-2; D assignment may be TRBD1 or TRBD2 (5 bases each). Germline V gene sequence: CDR1 SGHNT, CDR2 YYREEE (reference sequence). Trimming stripped 0 bases from V and 3 bases from J, with 12 bases between. This CDR3 is built from 16 residues. The CDR3 bases are TGTGCCAGCAGCTTGGTTGCAGGGAGCCACACCGGGGAGCTGTTTTTT. It yields the protein CASSLVAGSHTGELFF.

The rearrangement links TRBV7-9 to TRBJ1-2; D gene unclear. CDR1 is SEHNR and CDR2 is FQNEAQ in the germline V gene (reference sequence). CDR3 length: 14 residues. V lost 5 bases and J lost 4, with 14 bases in between. In DNA, the CDR3 is TGTGCCAGCAGCCCGAGGACTTCTTTCTATGGCTACACCTTC. Amino acid sequence: CASSPRTSFYGYTF. The full variable domain, its missing parts supplied by reference TRBV7-9 and TRBJ1-2, is DTGVSQNPRHKITKRGQNVTFRCDPISEHNRLYWYRQTLGQGPEFLTYFQNEAQLEKSRLLSDRFSAERPKGSFSTLEIQRTEQGDSAMYLCASSPRTSFYGYTFGSGTRLTVV.